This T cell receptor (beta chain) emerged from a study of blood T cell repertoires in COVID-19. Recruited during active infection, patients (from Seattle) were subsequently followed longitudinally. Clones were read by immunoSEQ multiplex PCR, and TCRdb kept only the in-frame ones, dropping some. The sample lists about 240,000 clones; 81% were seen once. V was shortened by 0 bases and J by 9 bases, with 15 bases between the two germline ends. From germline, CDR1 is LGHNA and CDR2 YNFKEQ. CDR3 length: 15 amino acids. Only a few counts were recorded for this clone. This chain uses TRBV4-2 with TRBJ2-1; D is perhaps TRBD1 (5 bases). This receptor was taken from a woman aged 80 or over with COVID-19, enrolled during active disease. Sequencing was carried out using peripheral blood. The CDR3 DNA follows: TGTGCCAGCAGCCAAGAAGCAGGGATCTACGGTGAGCAGTTCTTC. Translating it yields CASSQEAGIYGEQFF.